The 25 T cell receptor beta chains below were found in one sample sequenced in a study of T-cell reconstitution after alpha-beta-depleted transplantation in children. Preparation of the TCRbeta library was carried out with unique molecular identifiers. TCRdb re-called the PCR reads through MiXCR, storing one row per CDR3 protein. The sample carries around 250,000 distinct CDR3 sequences, 9.9% recorded once. The starting material was PBMCs from the stem cell graft donor, obtained from the stem cell graft. These receptors were taken from a human donor who donated a stem cell graft to a child with SCID.

J is TRBJ2-7 and V is TRBV6-2 or TRBV6-3; D may be TRBD1 or TRBD2 (6 bases each). CDR1 is MNHEY, CDR2 SVGEGT, per germline. The CDR3 is 16 residues long. The V end was cut by 7 bases, the J end by 2 bases, with 21 bases between. CDR3 coding DNA: TGTGCCAGCACTCTCCGGTCCACTAGGGGGGCCTACGAGCAGTACTTC. Translation gives CASTLRSTRGAYEQYF.

The count of this clonotype is one. One end of the junction varies from germline; a read error may be responsible. The chain combines TRBV5-1 with TRBJ2-7; TRBD2 aligns across 8 bases. Germline V CDR1 and CDR2: SGHRS, YFSETQ. This CDR3 has 15 amino acids. The chain's CDR3 is CASSLAGGEIYKQYF. The CDR3 DNA is TGCGCCAGCAGCTTGGCCGGGGGGGAGATCTACAAGCAGTACTTC.

A few counts support this clonotype. The chain links TRBV4-2 to TRBJ1-1; D ambiguous. Deletions cut 1 base from V and 3 bases from J, with 9 bases between. Germline V gene sequence: CDR1 LGHNA, CDR2 YNFKEQ. The CDR3 is 14 amino acids. CDR3 bases: TGTGCCAGCAGCCAAGCCCGGCGGGACACTGAAGCTTTCTTT. It encodes CASSQARRDTEAFF.

This clonotype was recorded at least ten times. The V and J genes are TRBV5-1 and TRBJ2-7; TRBD1 matches 8 bases. Trimming took 4 bases from V and 0 from J; bases not matched to a gene: 6. Germline CDR1 is SGHRS and CDR2 is YFSETQ. The CDR3 has 15 amino acids. CDR3 residues: CASSETGANSYEQYF. Here the CDR3 DNA reads TGCGCCAGCAGCGAGACAGGGGCGAACTCCTACGAGCAGTACTTC.

This clonotype was counted many times. V usage is TRBV20-1 and J usage is TRBJ1-1; TRBD1 might be the D (5 bases). The germline V and J ends were trimmed by 0 bases and 0 bases, with 11 bases remaining between them. This CDR3 comprises 15 residues. From germline, CDR1 is DFQATT and CDR2 SNEGSKA (reference sequence). The CDR3 DNA reads as TGCAGTGCTAGAGAGGCGGGACGCCTGAACACTGAAGCTTTCTTT. Its protein product is CSAREAGRLNTEAFF.

This clonotype was seen more than once but under ten times. The chain uses TRBV6-1 and TRBJ1-6; D is unresolved. The CDR3 loop spans 14 amino acids. With 8 bases removed from V and 9 bases from J, the gap between germline ends came to 17 bases. Germline V gene lookup returns CDR1 MNHNS and CDR2 SASEGT. The CDR3 DNA follows: TGTGCCAGCCGCGAGGTGACGCGTGGTTCACCCCTCCACTTT. Translation: CASREVTRGSPLHF.

In this sample, this clonotype turned up a few times. V is TRBV20-1 and J is TRBJ2-3; 7 bases align to TRBD1. Trimming cost V 1 base and J 4 bases; bases outside gene matches: 8. The CDR3 has 15 amino acids. The germline gives CDR1 DFQATT, CDR2 SNEGSKA (reference sequence). The chain's CDR3 is CSARVGGHRADTQYF. The CDR3 nucleotides read TGCAGTGCTAGAGTAGGGGGCCACAGGGCAGATACGCAGTATTTT.

This clonotype was observed a handful of times. The chain couples TRBV27 to TRBJ2-2; possible D gene TRBD2, 6 bases. Germline V gene sequence: CDR1 MNHEY, CDR2 SMNVEV (reference sequence). Between the trimmed V and J ends, which lost 7 bases and 4 bases, there was a span of 13 bases. The CDR3 is 14 amino acids. The CDR3 DNA is TGTGCCAGCATGGAATTGGGGGGCACCGGGGAGCTGTTTTTT. Encoded protein: CASMELGGTGELFF.

V and J are TRBV7-8 and TRBJ1-3, with D possibly TRBD1 on 5 matching bases. This CDR3 region has 16 residues. CDR1 and CDR2 (germline): SGHVS, FQNEAQ. Trimming took 3 bases from V and 2 from J, leaving 14 bases between them. The DNA of the CDR3 is TGTGCCAGCAGCTTCCCGGGGACCCAAACTGGAAACACCATATATTTT. The encoded protein is CASSFPGTQTGNTIYF. The full variable domain, in which reference TRBV7-8 and TRBJ1-3 provide the parts outside the CDR3, is GAGVSQSPRYKVAKRGQDVALRCDPISGHVSLFWYQQALGQGPEFLTYFQNEAQLDKSGLPSDRFFAERPEGSVSTLKIQRTQQEDSAVYLCASSFPGTQTGNTIYFGEGSWLTVV.

There are a few counts of this clonotype. V usage is TRBV3-1 and J usage is TRBJ2-1; 9 bases are shared with TRBD2. The V gene end was trimmed by 1 base and the J gene end by 2 bases; junction bases not matched to a gene: 0. CDR1 LGHDT and CDR2 YNNKEL come from the germline V gene (reference sequence). CDR3 length: 15 residues. CDR3 bases: TGTGCCAGCAGCCAAGCTAGCGGGGCCTACAATGAGCAGTTCTTC. As protein: CASSQASGAYNEQFF.

V and J are TRBV25-1 and TRBJ2-7, with TRBD1 matching 8 bases. V lost 4 bases to trimming and J lost 5 bases; unmatched junction nucleotides: 10. Germline loops: CDR1 MGHDK, CDR2 SYGVNS. This CDR3 region has 15 residues. In DNA, the CDR3 is TGTGCCAGCAGTGTAATCGGGACAGGACCTAACGAGCAGTACTTC. Translation gives CASSVIGTGPNEQYF.

A few counts support this clonotype. The V and J genes are TRBV4-2 and TRBJ2-3, with D possibly TRBD2 on 7 matching bases. The V end lost 2 bases, the J end lost 0 bases, and 18 bases lay between the germline ends. CDR1 and CDR2 from the germline V gene are LGHNA and YNFKEQ. The CDR3 totals 18 residues. The CDR3 DNA sequence: TGTGCCAGCAGCCAAAGGGGGGGGCAGAAGTCTAGCACAGATACGCAGTATTTT. This codes for CASSQRGGQKSSTDTQYF.

The DNA of the CDR3 is TGCGCCAGCAGCTTGGAGGGGGGGCAAGGGAATGAGCAGTTCTTC. This sequence encodes CASSLEGGQGNEQFF. The rearrangement uses TRBV5-1 and TRBJ2-1; possible D gene TRBD2, 7 bases. Germline V gene lookup returns CDR1 SGHRS and CDR2 YFSETQ. This CDR3 is 15 amino acids long. The germline V and J ends were trimmed by 0 bases and 7 bases, with 14 bases remaining between them. The entire variable domain, with the rest obtained from reference TRBV5-1 and TRBJ2-1, is as follows: KAGVTQTPRYLIKTRGQQVTLSCSPISGHRSVSWYQQTPGQGLQFLFEYFSETQRNKGNFPGRFSGRQFSNSRSEMNVSTLELGDSALYLCASSLEGGQGNEQFFGPGTRLTVL.

This chain uses TRBV4-1 with TRBJ2-3; D unclear. Per the germline V gene, CDR1 is MGHRA and CDR2 is YSYEKL. The ends were cut back, 3 bases at V and 3 bases at J, with 10 bases in the middle. The CDR3 is 14 amino acids. The chain's CDR3 is CASSQIVLTDTQYF. DNA for the CDR3: TGCGCCAGCAGCCAGATAGTGTTGACAGATACGCAGTATTTT.

This clonotype was observed at least ten times. The chain joins TRBV6-4 to TRBJ2-1; D ambiguous. Germline-derived CDR1 and CDR2 are MRHNA and SNTAGT. V was pared by 0 bases and J by 6 bases, with 6 bases between. The CDR3 extends over 13 amino acids. The CDR3 bases are TGTGCCAGCAGTGACTCGACGGTCAATGAGCAGTTCTTC. Protein sequence: CASSDSTVNEQFF.

This clonotype was counted at least ten times. The chain uses TRBV6-4 and TRBJ2-1, with 12 nucleotides matching TRBD2. V was pared by 4 bases and J by 8 bases, with 6 bases of the junction left unmatched. The germline V gene encodes CDR1 MRHNA and CDR2 SNTAGT. The CDR3 runs 15 residues. CDR3 in amino acids: CASSASGGAEDEQFF. CDR3 coding DNA: TGTGCCAGCAGTGCTAGCGGGGGGGCCGAGGATGAGCAGTTCTTC.

The CDR3 bases are TGTGCCAGCAGTCCCAGTTGGGGCGGGGAGCTGTTTTTT. It specifies CASSPSWGGELFF. This chain joins TRBV27 and TRBJ2-2; D is unclear. Trimming removed 5 bases from V and 7 bases from J, with 11 bases in between. This CDR3 region has 13 residues. Germline CDR1 MNHEY, CDR2 SMNVEV (reference sequence).

Ten or more counts support this clonotype. The chain couples TRBV29-1 to TRBJ2-1; D is ambiguous. This CDR3 region has 12 residues. CDR1 SQVTM and CDR2 ANQGSEA come from the germline V gene. V was shortened by 1 base and J by 4 bases, with 5 bases between the two germline ends. The CDR3 loop is CSVEVRYNEQFF. The DNA for the CDR3 is TGCAGCGTTGAAGTCCGATACAATGAGCAGTTCTTC.

V and J are TRBV20-1 and TRBJ1-2; 8 bases align to TRBD1. Germline V gene lookup returns CDR1 DFQATT and CDR2 SNEGSKA (reference sequence). The CDR3 has 14 residues. V gave up 4 bases and J gave up 7 bases; unmatched junction bases: 11. CDR3 DNA: TGCAGTGCTACCTGGACAGGGTTATTCTCTGGCTACACCTTC. It is translated as CSATWTGLFSGYTF.

The CDR3 reads CSARGVSGGADTQYF. For the CDR3, the DNA is TGCAGTGCTAGAGGCGTTAGCGGGGGGGCGGATACGCAGTATTTT. This sequence joins TRBV20-1 and TRBJ2-3, with 11 bases aligning to TRBD2. Germline CDR1 and CDR2: DFQATT and SNEGSKA (reference sequence). The junction had 6 bases not matched to a gene; V was cut back by 1 base and J by 6 bases. This CDR3 has 15 residues.

The chain combines TRBV6-5 with TRBJ1-4, with D perhaps matching TRBD1 (6 bases). This CDR3 is 16 amino acids long. CDR1 MNHEY and CDR2 SVGAGI come from the germline V gene. With 2 bases removed from V and 5 bases from J, the gap between germline ends came to 15 bases. CDR3 nucleotide sequence: TGTGCCAGCAGTTACGGGTGGACAGAAGAGAATGAAAAACTGTTTTTT. Amino acid sequence: CASSYGWTEENEKLFF.

This chain uses TRBV10-3 with TRBJ1-5, with 10 bases aligning to TRBD1. CDR1 and CDR2 from the germline V gene are ENHRY and SYGVKD. V lost 3 bases and J lost 5; bases outside the gene matches: 13. This CDR3 spans 18 amino acids. The CDR3 DNA follows: TGTGCCATCAGTGACGGCGGGACAGGGGACGCGTTGGATCAGCCCCAGCATTTT. This gives the protein CAISDGGTGDALDQPQHF.

In its sample, this clonotype was seen a few times. The V and J genes are TRBV5-1 and TRBJ2-7; TRBD1 agrees at 8 bases. This CDR3 is 13 amino acids long. Per the germline V gene, CDR1 is SGHRS and CDR2 is YFSETQ. After removal of 5 bases from V and 2 bases from J, the junction contained 3 bases not matched to a gene. DNA for the CDR3: TGCGCCAGCAGATCGACAGGGGCCTACGAGCAGTACTTC. This translates into CASRSTGAYEQYF.

This clonotype was recorded a few times. V and J are TRBV20-1 and TRBJ2-7; no clear D gene. The CDR3 is 13 amino acids. The V end was cut by 1 base, the J end by 2 bases, with 9 bases between. CDR1 and CDR2 from the germline V gene are DFQATT and SNEGSKA (reference sequence). The CDR3, as DNA: TGCAGTGCTAGAGGGCAGAGTCCCTACGAGCAGTACTTC. The encoded protein is CSARGQSPYEQYF.

This clonotype was detected many times. The chain joins TRBV29-1 to TRBJ2-5; the D gene is possibly TRBD1 (6 bases). The germline V and J ends were trimmed by 7 bases and 5 bases, with 17 bases remaining between them. From germline, CDR1 is SQVTM and CDR2 ANQGSEA. There are 13 residues in the CDR3. Here the CDR3 reads CSAGTQGSETQYF. In nucleotides, the CDR3 is TGCAGCGCCGGAACACAGGGTTCGGAGACCCAGTACTTC.